This TCR beta chain emerged from a study of cytomegalovirus exposure and HLA in healthy donors. As for the study in general: Some 200 million T cells yielded 117 million unique TCR beta sequences, as an earlier analysis found. A data release that came early held approximately 92 million unique TCRs from HLA-typed donors.

Comment on this clone: What it binds is not known.

Use of 60 Vbeta and 13 Jbeta primers characterized the PCR. Clones were sequenced by immunoSEQ multiplex PCR, and TCRdb holds only the in-frame ones, with some missing. The sample has roughly 160,000 clones; roughly 80% are singletons. Deletions cut 5 bases from V and 6 bases from J, with 12 bases between. CDR1 is SGHTA and CDR2 is FQGNSA in the germline V gene. This CDR3 spans 13 amino acids. Findings and caveats of the study: Most TCR sequences proved rare, with some public TCRs found in many donors. An apparent linkage of common viral pathogens to several of the most significant clusters emerged in a later analysis.

This chain links TRBV7-2 with TRBJ2-3, with D unresolved. Material for sequencing was PBMCs. This clonotype was sampled from a male donor in good health and CMV-seronegative. The CDR3 loop is CASSHGIADTQYF. The CDR3 DNA reads TGTGCCAGCAGCCACGGCATAGCTGATACGCAGTATTTT.